This TCR beta chain was profiled in a study of PD-1 blockade in mismatch repair-deficient tumors. About the research overall: Patients had approximately 11 mismatch repair-deficient cancer types, all previously treated and progressing.

PCR or immunohistochemistry showed mismatch repair deficiency in every enrolled patient. Looked up from germline, CDR1 is SQVTM and CDR2 is ANQGSEA. The CDR3 consists of 11 residues. Using immunoSEQ multiplex PCR, the repertoire was profiled, and TCRdb retains in-frame clones only, with some absent. This repertoire shows 120,000 or so clones, roughly 86% found once; its top ten account for approximately 12%. This sequence was found in an adult with mismatch repair-deficient cancer. Sequences were derived from peripheral blood, sampled 44 weeks after starting pembrolizumab. The chain carries TRBV29-1 and TRBJ1-2, with D unclear. The CDR3 DNA sequence: TGCAGTATTCCGGTAGGGCATGGCTACACCTTC. Amino acid sequence: CSIPVGHGYTF.